The 20 T cell receptor beta chains below all came from one sample that was sequenced in a study of blood T cell repertoires in COVID-19. The assay was immunoSEQ multiplex PCR, and TCRdb's table has in-frame clones only and misses some. The sample lists 45,000 or so clones, about 90% occurring once. Sequences were obtained from peripheral blood. These receptors came from a man older than 75 with acute or convalescent COVID-19.

This rearrangement joins TRBV19 to TRBJ1-1; TRBD1 aligns across 7 bases. The germline V gene has CDR1 LNHDA and CDR2 SQIVND (reference sequence). V dropped 1 base and J dropped 4; count of bases not matched to a gene: 3. The CDR3 runs to 14 residues. CDR3 sequence reads: CASSIGQGGTEAFF. CDR3 nucleotides: TGTGCCAGTAGTATAGGCCAGGGGGGCACTGAAGCTTTCTTT.

This chain uses TRBV6-5 with TRBJ1-5, with a weak D call TRBD1 (6 bases). The CDR3 consists of 13 residues. Deletions cut 6 bases from V and 2 bases from J, with 8 bases between. Looked up from germline, CDR1 is MNHEY and CDR2 is SVGAGI. The DNA of the CDR3 is TGTGCCAGCAGCAGGGGTGGCAATCAGCCCCAGCATTTT. Translated, it gives CASSRGGNQPQHF.

V gene TRBV23-1 combines with J gene TRBJ1-2; tentative D call: TRBD1 (5 bases). TRBV23-1 has ORF status, its function being uncertain. This CDR3 is 15 amino acids long. V was trimmed by 3 bases and J by 0 bases, leaving 11 bases between them. CDR3 residues: CASSHRQTANYGYTF. Here the CDR3 DNA reads TGCGCCAGCAGTCACAGACAGACAGCTAACTATGGCTACACCTTC.

The chain carries TRBV30 and TRBJ2-7; 8 nucleotides line up with TRBD2. CDR1 and CDR2 (germline): GTSNPN, SVGIG (reference sequence). Unmatched junction bases numbered 16, after V lost 5 bases and J lost 7 bases. The CDR3 loop spans 15 amino acids. CDR3 residues: CAWAARGGQGREQYF. CDR3 DNA sequence: TGTGCCTGGGCCGCCCGGGGGGGGCAAGGTCGGGAGCAGTACTTC.

V usage is TRBV6-5 and J usage is TRBJ1-4; D gene uncertain. V was cut by 0 bases and J by 7 bases, with 9 bases left in between. CDR1 and CDR2 (germline): MNHEY, SVGAGI. The CDR3 sequence is 14 residues long. The CDR3 DNA reads TGTGCCAGCAGTTACTCCCCAGATACTGAAAAACTGTTTTTT. Translating gives CASSYSPDTEKLFF.

V gene TRBV24-1 combines with J gene TRBJ2-7; D perhaps matches TRBD2 (7 bases). Trimming took 0 bases from V and 2 from J, leaving 10 bases between them. Germline CDR1 and CDR2: KGHDR and SFDVKD. The CDR3 loop spans 15 amino acids. CDR3 sequence: CATSDLRGGTYEQYF. DNA of the CDR3: TGTGCCACCAGTGATTTGAGGGGGGGGACCTACGAGCAGTACTTC.

The J gene is TRBJ2-6, the V gene TRBV7-9, with a tentative D call TRBD1 (7 bases). Trimming left V 6 bases short and J 0 bases short, with 15 bases between. The CDR3 is made up of 17 amino acids. Per germline, CDR1 SEHNR and CDR2 FQNEAQ (reference sequence). The CDR3 region is CASRGGQLTSGANVLTF. The CDR3 DNA follows: TGTGCCAGCAGGGGGGGACAGCTAACCTCTGGGGCCAACGTCCTGACTTTC.

J is TRBJ1-2 and V is TRBV19; 8 nucleotides align to TRBD1. The CDR3 is 13 amino acids. Trimming took 7 bases from V and 4 from J; bases not matched to a gene: 5. The germline CDR1 and CDR2 sequences are LNHDA and SQIVND (reference sequence). This CDR3 is CASTGQGGYGYTF. CDR3 nucleotides: TGTGCCAGTACCGGACAGGGCGGCTATGGCTACACCTTC.

The genes are TRBV6-1 and TRBJ2-1; weak D call: TRBD2 (6 bases). Trimming left V 6 bases short and J 0 bases short, with 15 bases between. Germline values: CDR1 MNHNS, CDR2 SASEGT. This CDR3 region has 16 residues. The CDR3 spells CASRERPGDSYNEQFF. The CDR3, as DNA: TGTGCCAGCAGGGAAAGGCCGGGGGACTCCTACAATGAGCAGTTCTTC.

The V and J genes are TRBV27 and TRBJ1-1; 9 nucleotides line up with TRBD1. With 6 bases clipped from V and 5 bases from J, the junction kept 1 base outside the gene matches. The CDR3 length is 12 residues. Germline assignment: CDR1 MNHEY and CDR2 SMNVEV (reference sequence). The CDR3 sequence: CASSDRGTEAFF. The DNA for the CDR3 is TGTGCCAGCAGCGACAGGGGGACTGAAGCTTTCTTT.

This rearrangement joins TRBV18 to TRBJ1-2; maybe TRBD1 (6 bases). This CDR3 contains 16 residues. Germline V lookup: CDR1 KGHSH, CDR2 LQKENI. Trimming took 0 bases from V and 7 from J, leaving 18 bases between them. Written as DNA, the CDR3 is TGTGCCAGCTCACCACCCTACAGGGAGACGGGATCTGGCTACACCTTC. Its protein is CASSPPYRETGSGYTF. The full variable domain, completed using reference TRBV18 and TRBJ1-2, is NAGVMQNPRHLVRRRGQEARLRCSPMKGHSHVYWYRQLPEEGLKFMVYLQKENIIDESGMPKERFSAEFPKEGPSILRIQQVVRGDSAAYFCASSPPYRETGSGYTFGSGTRLTVV.

The chain combines TRBV5-8 with TRBJ2-5, with D possibly TRBD1 on 5 matching bases. This CDR3 has 13 residues. Germline V gives CDR1 SGHTS, CDR2 YDEGEE. Trimming stripped 6 bases from V and 5 bases from J, with 14 bases between. The CDR3 here is CASTPRVGETQYF. Here the CDR3 DNA reads TGTGCCAGCACCCCCAGGGTCGGGGAGACCCAGTACTTC. Using reference TRBV5-8 and TRBJ2-5 for the parts outside the CDR3, the full variable domain is EAGVTQSPTHLIKTRGQQATLRCSPISGHTSVYWYQQALGLGLQFLLWYDEGEERNRGNFPPRFSGRQFPNYSSELNVNALELEDSALYLCASTPRVGETQYFGPGTRLLVL.

The chain joins TRBV5-4 to TRBJ1-2; TRBD1 aligns across 10 bases. This CDR3 comprises 17 residues. Losses at the gene ends were 0 bases for V and 3 bases for J; bases not matched to a gene: 8. Germline CDR1 reads SGHNT; CDR2 reads YYREEE (reference sequence). As DNA, the CDR3 is TGTGCCAGCAGCTTGGCCTCTCCGGGACAGGGGTACTATGGCTACACCTTC. It yields the protein CASSLASPGQGYYGYTF.

The chain uses TRBV10-1 and TRBJ2-3, with TRBD2 identical over 9 bases. With V trimmed by 6 bases and J by 5 bases, 3 bases remained unmatched. Germline V CDR1 and CDR2: WNHNN, SYGVQD (reference sequence). The CDR3 is 13 amino acids. CDR3 region: CASRAGGGDTQYF. The DNA of the CDR3 is TGCGCCAGCAGAGCGGGGGGTGGAGATACGCAGTATTTT.

The genes are TRBV5-1 and TRBJ1-1; TRBD1 is a possible D gene (5 bases). The germline V gene encodes CDR1 SGHRS and CDR2 YFSETQ. The CDR3 length is 18 residues. V shed 6 bases and J shed 0 bases, with 24 bases lying between them. The CDR3 DNA reads as TGCGCCAGCACCCTAGCCCCCGGGGGACTAATGATGAACACTGAAGCTTTCTTT. Protein sequence: CASTLAPGGLMMNTEAFF.

V and J are TRBV7-9 and TRBJ1-2, with D maybe TRBD1 (6 bases). V was clipped by 1 base and J by 7 bases, with 7 bases between them. This CDR3 has 12 amino acids. Germline loops: CDR1 SEHNR, CDR2 FQNEAQ (reference sequence). CDR3 residues: CASSLVDSGYTF. For the CDR3, the DNA is TGTGCCAGCAGCTTAGTGGACAGTGGCTACACCTTC.

The J gene is TRBJ2-7, the V gene TRBV7-2; TRBD1 agrees at 8 bases. Germline lookup yields CDR1 SGHTA and CDR2 FQGNSA. V lost 5 bases to trimming and J lost 7 bases; unmatched junction nucleotides: 7. The CDR3 extends over 13 amino acids. This CDR3 reads CASSPRTGREQYF. DNA of the CDR3: TGTGCCAGCAGCCCCCGGACAGGGCGGGAGCAGTACTTC. The full variable domain, completed using reference TRBV7-2 and TRBJ2-7, is GAGVSQSPSNKVTEKGKDVELRCDPISGHTALYWYRQSLGQGLEFLIYFQGNSAPDKSGLPSDRFSAERTGGSVSTLTIQRTQQEDSAVYLCASSPRTGREQYFGPGTRLTVT.

The rearrangement joins TRBV6-4 to TRBJ1-3; D is undetermined. This CDR3 is 14 amino acids long. V lost 2 bases, J lost 4 bases, and 9 bases lay in between. From germline, CDR1 is MRHNA and CDR2 SNTAGT. The DNA of the CDR3 is TGTGCCAGCAGTGACACACCTCAGGGAAACACCATATATTTT. Translated, it gives CASSDTPQGNTIYF.

CDR3 protein: CASSLTQGLAFF. The CDR3 bases are TGTGCCAGCAGCCTGACCCAGGGTTTAGCTTTCTTT. The chain combines TRBV3-1 (or the pseudogene TRBV3-2) with TRBJ1-1; D might be TRBD1 (5 bases). Germline CDR1 reads LGHDT; CDR2 reads YNNKEL (reference sequence). CDR3 size: 12 residues. V lost 4 bases and J lost 10, with 13 bases in between.

The chain is built from TRBV18 and TRBJ1-1; 7 bases match TRBD1. V shed 6 bases, J shed 6 bases, and the junction held 13 bases outside the gene matches. This CDR3 contains 15 residues. Germline V lookup: CDR1 KGHSH, CDR2 LQKENI. The CDR3 loop reads CASSPRQTQGAEAFF. The DNA for the CDR3 is TGTGCCAGCTCCCCCCGACAGACCCAGGGGGCTGAAGCTTTCTTT.